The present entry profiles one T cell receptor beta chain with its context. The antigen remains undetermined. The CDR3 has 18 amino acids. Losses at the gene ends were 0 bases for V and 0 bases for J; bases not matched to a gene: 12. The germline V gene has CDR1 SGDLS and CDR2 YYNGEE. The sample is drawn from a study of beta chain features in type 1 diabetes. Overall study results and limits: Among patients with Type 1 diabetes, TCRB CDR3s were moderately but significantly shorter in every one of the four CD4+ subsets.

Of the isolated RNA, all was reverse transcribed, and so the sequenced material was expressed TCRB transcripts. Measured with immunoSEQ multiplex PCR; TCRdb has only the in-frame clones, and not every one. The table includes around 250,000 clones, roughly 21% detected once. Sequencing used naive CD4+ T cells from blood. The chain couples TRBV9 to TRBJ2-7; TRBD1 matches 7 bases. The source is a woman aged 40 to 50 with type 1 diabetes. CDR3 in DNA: TGTGCCAGCAGCGTAGGAGGTTCAGGGACAGTCCCCTCCTACGAGCAGTACTTC. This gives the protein CASSVGGSGTVPSYEQYF.